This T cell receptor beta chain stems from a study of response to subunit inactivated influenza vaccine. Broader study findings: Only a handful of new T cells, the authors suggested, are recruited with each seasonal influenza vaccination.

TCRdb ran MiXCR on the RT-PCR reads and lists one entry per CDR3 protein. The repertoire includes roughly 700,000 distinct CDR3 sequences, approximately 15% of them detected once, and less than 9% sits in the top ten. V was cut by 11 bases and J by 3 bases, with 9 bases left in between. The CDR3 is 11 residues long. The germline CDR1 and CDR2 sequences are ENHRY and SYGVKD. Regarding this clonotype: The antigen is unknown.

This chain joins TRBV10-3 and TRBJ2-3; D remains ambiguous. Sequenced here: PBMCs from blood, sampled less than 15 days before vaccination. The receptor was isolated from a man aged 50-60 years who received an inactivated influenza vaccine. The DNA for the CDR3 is TGTGCCGTGCTCCGGACAGATACGCAGTATTTT. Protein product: CAVLRTDTQYF.